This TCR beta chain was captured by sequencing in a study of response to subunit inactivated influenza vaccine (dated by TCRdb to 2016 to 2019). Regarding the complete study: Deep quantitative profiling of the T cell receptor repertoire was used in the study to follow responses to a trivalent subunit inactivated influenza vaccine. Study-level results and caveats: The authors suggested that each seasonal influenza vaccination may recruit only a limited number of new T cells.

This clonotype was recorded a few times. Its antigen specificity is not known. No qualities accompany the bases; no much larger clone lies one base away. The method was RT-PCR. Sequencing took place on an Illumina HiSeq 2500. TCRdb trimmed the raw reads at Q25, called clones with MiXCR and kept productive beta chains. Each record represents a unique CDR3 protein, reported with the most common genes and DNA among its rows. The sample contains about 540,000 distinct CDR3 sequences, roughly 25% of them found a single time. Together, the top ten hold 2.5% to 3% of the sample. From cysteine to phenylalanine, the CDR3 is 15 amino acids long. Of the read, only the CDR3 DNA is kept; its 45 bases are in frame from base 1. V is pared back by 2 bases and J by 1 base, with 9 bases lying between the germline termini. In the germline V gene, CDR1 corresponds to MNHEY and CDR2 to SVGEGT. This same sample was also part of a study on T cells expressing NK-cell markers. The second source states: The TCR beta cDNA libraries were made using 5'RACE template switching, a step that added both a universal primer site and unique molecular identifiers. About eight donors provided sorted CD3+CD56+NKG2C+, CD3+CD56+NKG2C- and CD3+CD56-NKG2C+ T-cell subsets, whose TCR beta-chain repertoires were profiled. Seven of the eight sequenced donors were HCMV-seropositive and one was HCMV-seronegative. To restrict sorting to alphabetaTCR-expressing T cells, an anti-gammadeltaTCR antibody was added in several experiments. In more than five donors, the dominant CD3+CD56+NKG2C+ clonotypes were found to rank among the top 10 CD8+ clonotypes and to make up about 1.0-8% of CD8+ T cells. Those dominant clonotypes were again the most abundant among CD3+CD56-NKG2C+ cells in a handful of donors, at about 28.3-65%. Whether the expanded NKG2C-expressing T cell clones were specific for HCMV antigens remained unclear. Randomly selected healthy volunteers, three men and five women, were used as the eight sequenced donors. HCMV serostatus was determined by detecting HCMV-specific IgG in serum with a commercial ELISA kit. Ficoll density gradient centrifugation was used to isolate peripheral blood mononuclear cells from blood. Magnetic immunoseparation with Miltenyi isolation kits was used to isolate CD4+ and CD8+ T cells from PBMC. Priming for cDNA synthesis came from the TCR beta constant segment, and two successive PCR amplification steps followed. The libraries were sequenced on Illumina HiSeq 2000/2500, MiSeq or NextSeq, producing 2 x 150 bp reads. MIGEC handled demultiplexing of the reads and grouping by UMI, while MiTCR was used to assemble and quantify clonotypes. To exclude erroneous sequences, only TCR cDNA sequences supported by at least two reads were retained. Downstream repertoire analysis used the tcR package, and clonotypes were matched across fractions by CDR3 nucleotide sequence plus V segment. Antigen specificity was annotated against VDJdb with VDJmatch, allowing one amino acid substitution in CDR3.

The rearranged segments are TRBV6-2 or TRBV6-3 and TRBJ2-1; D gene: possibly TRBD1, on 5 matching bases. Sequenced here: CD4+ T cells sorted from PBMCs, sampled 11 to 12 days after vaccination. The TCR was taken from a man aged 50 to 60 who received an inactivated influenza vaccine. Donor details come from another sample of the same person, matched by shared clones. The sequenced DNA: TGTGCCAGCAGTTACGCGACAGTATCCTACAATGAGCAGTTCTTC. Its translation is CASSYATVSYNEQFF.